The rows below give T cell receptor beta chains drawn from one sample of a study of blood T cell repertoires in COVID-19. Some clones are missing from TCRdb's copy, which holds only in-frame ones; the method was immunoSEQ multiplex PCR. This table holds under 350,000 clones, 80% to 90% found once. The sample was PBMCs or T cells enriched from blood (not recorded which). All receptors derive from a middle-aged woman with acute COVID-19. Each CDR3 is given with its conserved first and last residue. A D gene is named only where the DNA matches it firmly. Rows give clone size only sometimes, using once, few, many, or a class for an expanded clone.

D gene,V gene,clone size,J gene,CDR3 protein,CDR3 DNA
-,TRBV24-1,-,TRBJ2-3,CATSRRVVPDTQYF,TGTGCCACCAGTAGGAGGGTAGTTCCAGATACGCAGTATTTT
TRBD2,TRBV6-2/TRBV6-3,-,TRBJ2-5,CASGPTAGGRKTQYF,TGTGCCAGCGGCCCTACAGCGGGGGGGCGAAAGACCCAGTACTTC
-,TRBV4-1,-,TRBJ1-1,CASSQDNRVSQDTEAFF,TGCGCCAGCAGCCAAGACAACAGGGTGAGCCAGGACACTGAAGCTTTCTTT
-,TRBV4-2,-,TRBJ2-2,CASSQDSANTGELFF,TGTGCCAGCAGCCAAGATTCAGCGAACACCGGGGAGCTGTTTTTT
TRBD1,TRBV3-1/TRBV3-2,-,TRBJ1-5,CASSHTLTGEERSNQSQHF,TGTGCCAGCAGCCATACCTTAACAGGGGAGGAGCGCAGCAATCAGTCCCAGCATTTT
TRBD1,TRBV2,-,TRBJ1-2,CASSEAGRQGPSYTF,TGTGCCAGCAGTGAAGCGGGTCGACAGGGTCCGAGCTACACCTTC
-,TRBV7-9,-,TRBJ1-4,CASSFSATNEKLFF,TGTGCCAGCAGCTTTTCAGCAACTAATGAAAAACTGTTTTTT
-,TRBV19,-,TRBJ1-1,CASSIVEGADTEAFF,TGTGCCAGTAGTATAGTTGAGGGAGCGGACACTGAAGCTTTCTTT
TRBD1,TRBV27,-,TRBJ1-6,CASSSKDRGHSPLHF,TGTGCCAGCAGTTCGAAAGACAGGGGACATTCACCCCTCCACTTT
-,TRBV19,-,TRBJ1-2,CASSTRYYGYTF,TGTGCCAGTAGTACCCGTTACTATGGCTACACCTTC
-,TRBV28,-,TRBJ1-2,CASSLNYGYTF,TGTGCCAGCAGTCTGAACTATGGCTACACCTTC
-,TRBV4-2,-,TRBJ1-3,CASSQERTVNSGNTIYF,TGTGCCAGCAGCCAAGAGCGGACAGTCAACTCTGGAAACACCATATATTTT
-,TRBV5-1,-,TRBJ2-7,CASRPEPTGSYEQYF,TGCGCCAGCAGGCCCGAACCAACAGGGTCCTACGAGCAGTACTTC
-,TRBV12-2,-,TRBJ2-1,CASVHRAVAGSSYNEQFF,TGTGCAAGCGTCCACAGGGCGGTCGCGGGCAGCTCCTACAATGAGCAGTTCTTC
-,TRBV2,-,TRBJ2-1,CASTRNAGAFYEQFF,TGTGCCAGCACACGAAACGCGGGGGCCTTCTATGAGCAGTTCTTC
TRBD1,TRBV18,-,TRBJ2-1,CASSRKGQLSSYNEQFF,TGTGCCAGCTCACGAAAGGGACAGTTGAGCTCCTACAATGAGCAGTTCTTC
-,TRBV5-6,few,TRBJ1-4,CASSLSSYDEKLFF,TGTGCCAGCAGCTTGAGCTCTTATGATGAAAAACTGTTTTTT
TRBD1,TRBV18,-,TRBJ2-2,CASSPFRTGANTGELFF,TGTGCCAGCTCACCATTCAGGACAGGAGCGAACACCGGGGAGCTGTTTTTT
-,TRBV5-4,-,TRBJ1-4,CASSLDRTDEKLFF,TGTGCCAGCAGCTTGGACAGGACAGATGAAAAACTGTTTTTT
-,TRBV19,-,TRBJ1-3,CASSIFGGLRSGNTIYF,TGTGCCAGTAGTATCTTCGGGGGACTCCGCTCTGGAAACACCATATATTTT
TRBD1,TRBV25-1,-,TRBJ1-1,CASSKGTGVAFF,TGTGCCAGCAGCAAGGGGACAGGGGTTGCTTTCTTT
-,TRBV6-5,-,TRBJ1-6,CASTVQGVKSPLHF,TGTGCCAGCACCGTACAAGGGGTAAAATCACCCCTCCACTTT
-,TRBV11-2,-,TRBJ1-2,CASSSRPSGLHGYTF,TGTGCCAGCAGCTCCCGACCCTCGGGTCTCCATGGCTACACCTTC
TRBD2,TRBV7-9,-,TRBJ2-4,CASSSWASGGTDIQYF,TGTGCCAGCAGCTCGTGGGCTAGCGGGGGGACGGACATTCAGTACTTC
-,TRBV7-8,-,TRBJ1-5,CASSLLVGGIGNQPQHF,TGTGCCAGCAGCTTACTCGTCGGAGGGATAGGGAATCAGCCCCAGCATTTT
-,TRBV20-1,-,TRBJ2-7,CSATGKTGQYF,TGCAGTGCCACCGGGAAGACTGGGCAGTACTTC
TRBD1,TRBV2,few,TRBJ1-5,CASSRNRGLGQPQHF,TGTGCCAGCAGCAGAAACAGGGGGCTCGGTCAGCCCCAGCATTTT
-,TRBV2,-,TRBJ1-5,CASRGGAGVYSNQPQHF,TGTGCCAGCAGAGGGGGGGCGGGGGTGTATAGCAATCAGCCCCAGCATTTT
TRBD2,TRBV7-8,few,TRBJ2-2,CASSPPGRGGTNTGELFF,TGTGCCAGCAGCCCCCCCGGAAGGGGAGGGACGAACACCGGGGAGCTGTTTTTT
-,TRBV28,few,TRBJ1-1,CASSRVEETEAFF,TGTGCCAGCAGCCGTGTGGAGGAGACTGAAGCTTTCTTT
-,TRBV4-3,-,TRBJ2-6,CASSQDSRGSGANVLTF,TGCGCCAGCAGCCAAGATAGTAGGGGGTCTGGGGCCAACGTCCTGACTTTC
-,TRBV6-2/TRBV6-3,-,TRBJ2-7,CASSYRTFSDYEQYF,TGTGCCAGCAGTTACCGGACTTTTTCGGACTACGAGCAGTACTTC
TRBD2,TRBV7-9,-,TRBJ2-7,CASSLGSGGSYEQYF,TGTGCCAGCAGCTTAGGAAGCGGGGGCTCCTACGAGCAGTACTTC
TRBD1,TRBV27,-,TRBJ1-2,CASRVYGTGSYYGYTF,TGTGCCAGCAGAGTTTACGGGACAGGGAGTTACTATGGCTACACCTTC
-,TRBV4-2,-,TRBJ2-3,CASSQGLWSDTDTQYF,TGTGCCAGCAGCCAAGGTTTATGGTCAGACACAGATACGCAGTATTTT
-,TRBV5-1,-,TRBJ1-4,CASSLMGASNEKLFF,TGCGCCAGCAGCTTGATGGGGGCTTCTAATGAAAAACTGTTTTTT
-,TRBV7-3,-,TRBJ2-2,CASSLNFPGANTGELFF,TGTGCCAGCAGCTTAAATTTTCCAGGGGCGAACACCGGGGAGCTGTTTTTT
TRBD2,TRBV3-1/TRBV3-2,-,TRBJ2-1,CASSQDLTSGRNEQFF,TGTGCCAGCAGCCAAGATCTTACTAGCGGGAGAAATGAGCAGTTCTTC
-,TRBV3-1/TRBV3-2,few,TRBJ2-1,CASSSEAHSTYNEQFF,TGTGCCAGCAGTTCAGAGGCACACTCGACCTACAATGAGCAGTTCTTC
TRBD1,TRBV29-1,-,TRBJ2-7,CSAERTGGYEQYF,TGCAGCGCTGAACGGACAGGGGGCTACGAGCAGTACTTC
TRBD2,TRBV28,-,TRBJ2-3,CASRTGGLAGGPSTDTQYF,TGTGCCAGCCGGACCGGGGGGCTAGCGGGAGGGCCGAGCACAGATACGCAGTATTTT
TRBD2,TRBV4-3,-,TRBJ2-3,CASSQESGRGGLTQYF,TGCGCCAGCAGCCAAGAAAGCGGGCGGGGGGGCCTCACGCAGTATTTT
-,TRBV4-2,-,TRBJ2-7,CASSQDPGDSYEQYF,TGTGCCAGCAGCCAAGATCCGGGAGACTCCTACGAGCAGTACTTC
TRBD2,TRBV2,-,TRBJ2-1,CASWGGSGSNEQFF,TGTGCCAGCTGGGGCGGTAGCGGGAGCAATGAGCAGTTCTTC
TRBD1,TRBV6-1,-,TRBJ2-1,CASSEAGQLYNEQFF,TGTGCCAGCAGTGAAGCGGGACAGTTGTACAATGAGCAGTTCTTC
TRBD1,TRBV6-5,few,TRBJ2-7,CASSYSITGGEQYF,TGTGCCAGCAGTTATTCCATTACAGGGGGCGAGCAGTACTTC
-,TRBV3-1/TRBV3-2,-,TRBJ1-2,CASSPGTNYGYTF,TGTGCCAGCAGCCCAGGGACTAACTATGGCTACACCTTC
-,TRBV16,-,TRBJ1-1,CASSQFGYRGGNTEAFF,TGTGCCAGCAGCCAATTCGGGTATAGGGGAGGAAACACTGAAGCTTTCTTT
-,TRBV9,-,TRBJ1-2,CASSVENDRFADGYTF,TGTGCCAGCAGCGTAGAGAATGACCGGTTCGCGGATGGCTACACCTTC
TRBD1,TRBV10-3,-,TRBJ1-6,CAISDSGGTYSPLHF,TGTGCCATCAGTGACTCAGGGGGAACCTATTCACCCCTCCACTTT
TRBD1,TRBV25-1,few,TRBJ1-2,CASSEGDRDYGYTF,TGTGCCAGCAGTGAAGGGGACAGGGACTATGGCTACACCTTC
TRBD2,TRBV20-1,-,TRBJ2-7,CSASPRELLREQYF,TGCAGTGCTAGTCCGCGGGAGCTATTGCGCGAGCAGTACTTC